A single sample gave rise to the 23 T cell receptor beta chains below, sequenced in a study of PD-L1 blockade in urothelial cancer. Assay: immunoSEQ multiplex PCR; the TCRdb copy retains only in-frame clones and omits some. The sample has almost 30,000 clones, more than 75% seen once. The input for sequencing was PBMCs, taken around atezolizumab (anti-PD-L1) treatment. The receptors derive from a man aged 50-59 years with urothelial cancer.

The V gene is TRBV15, the J gene TRBJ2-5; maybe TRBD1 (5 bases). CDR1 is LNHNV and CDR2 is YYDKDF in the germline V gene (reference sequence). The CDR3 covers 12 residues. This CDR3 reads CAASREVETQYF. CDR3 DNA: TGTGCTGCAAGCAGGGAAGTGGAGACCCAGTACTTC.

The rearrangement joins TRBV6-5 to TRBJ1-6; D may be TRBD1 (6 bases). The ends were cut back, 6 bases at V and 10 bases at J, with 16 bases in the middle. In germline, CDR1 is MNHEY, CDR2 SVGAGI. CDR3 length: 14 residues. CDR3 in DNA: TGTGCCAGCAGAACACAGGGTGAGGGATCACCCCTCCACTTT. Protein sequence: CASRTQGEGSPLHF.

This chain connects TRBV27 to TRBJ1-3; possibly TRBD1 for D (5 bases). The CDR3 has 14 residues. V was clipped by 6 bases and J by 1 base, with 10 bases between them. The germline gives CDR1 MNHEY, CDR2 SMNVEV (reference sequence). For the CDR3, the DNA is TGTGCCAGCAGGCCCCAGGGTTCTGGAAACACCATATATTTT. It specifies CASRPQGSGNTIYF.

V is TRBV2 and J is TRBJ2-4; 10 nucleotides align to TRBD1. The germline gives CDR1 SNHLY, CDR2 FYNNEI. Germline trimming cut 8 bases from V and 8 bases from J; bases unmatched to any gene: 3. The CDR3 extends over 12 amino acids. The CDR3 nucleotides read TGTGCCAGCGCAGGGACAGGGGACATTCAGTACTTC. Protein product: CASAGTGDIQYF.

This clone showed up just a few times. The J gene is TRBJ1-2, the V gene TRBV2, with 7 bases lining up with TRBD1. CDR1 is SNHLY, CDR2 FYNNEI, per germline. The length of the CDR3 is 13 residues. Trimming at V came to 0 bases and at J to 8 bases, leaving 3 bases not matched to a gene. The CDR3 nucleotides are TGTGCCAGCAGTGAAGCAGGGGGCCGAGGCTACACCTTC. This sequence encodes CASSEAGGRGYTF.

The chain joins TRBV7-9 to TRBJ2-2; D is unclear. Trimming took 5 bases from V and 7 from J, leaving 8 bases between them. CDR1 is SEHNR, CDR2 FQNEAQ, per germline (reference sequence). The CDR3 length is 12 residues. CDR3 in amino acids: CASSPRNGELFF. CDR3 DNA: TGTGCCAGCAGCCCTAGGAACGGGGAGCTGTTTTTT.

This clone has a handful of counts. The chain links TRBV6-4 to TRBJ1-1; D not resolved. Germline CDR1 and CDR2: MRHNA and SNTAGT. The V end was cut by 0 bases, the J end by 4 bases, with 9 bases between. This CDR3 region has 14 residues. DNA of the CDR3: TGTGCCAGCAGTGACTCTAGCGATGGCACTGAAGCTTTCTTT. Its translation is CASSDSSDGTEAFF.

The chain employs TRBV11-2 and TRBJ2-1; tentatively, D is TRBD2 (6 bases). Germline loops: CDR1 SGHAT, CDR2 FQNNGV. V was cut by 4 bases and J by 6 bases, with 25 bases left in between. The CDR3 is made up of 18 amino acids. Written as DNA, the CDR3 is TGTGCCAGCAGCTACCTTAAGACCGGGAGCGCCCTTTTCAATGAGCAGTTCTTC. Translation: CASSYLKTGSALFNEQFF.

The chain couples TRBV11-3 to TRBJ2-5, with 7 nucleotides matching TRBD2. Trimming removed 3 bases from V and 3 bases from J; junction bases left unmatched: 4. Germline V CDR1 and CDR2: SGHNT, YENEEA. This CDR3 spans 14 amino acids. CDR3 bases: TGTGCCAGCAGCTTCGGTCGGGGGGAAGAGACCCAGTACTTC. Residues: CASSFGRGEETQYF.

V and J are TRBV6-5 and TRBJ2-4; TRBD1 aligns across 7 bases. The V segment lost 0 bases and the J segment 7 bases; nucleotides outside the gene matches: 6. The CDR3 runs to 15 residues. Germline lookup yields CDR1 MNHEY and CDR2 SVGAGI. CDR3 residues: CASSYSPGGVNIQYF. CDR3 bases: TGTGCCAGCAGTTACTCACCAGGGGGAGTGAACATTCAGTACTTC.

The V gene is TRBV9, the J gene TRBJ2-3; TRBD2 is a possible D gene (6 bases). Germline V CDR1 and CDR2: SGDLS, YYNGEE. CDR3 length equals 16 residues. V lost 4 bases and J lost 2, with 17 bases in between. The CDR3 here is CASSPATSTSTDTQYF. The CDR3 DNA reads TGTGCCAGCAGCCCGGCCACTAGCACCTCCACAGATACGCAGTATTTT.

V gene TRBV6-1 combines with J gene TRBJ2-1; unclear D gene. The CDR3 consists of 15 residues. Trimming cost V 2 bases and J 6 bases, with 14 bases left between them. Germline V gene data show CDR1 as MNHNS and CDR2 as SASEGT. The CDR3 nucleotides read TGTGCCAGCAGTGAATATGTCCCTCCAGGCAATGAGCAGTTCTTC. Its protein is CASSEYVPPGNEQFF.

V usage is TRBV4-2 and J usage is TRBJ2-7, with D unclear. Between the trimmed V and J ends, which lost 1 base and 4 bases, there was a span of 8 bases. Germline CDR1 is LGHNA and CDR2 is YNFKEQ. This CDR3 is built from 13 residues. This chain's CDR3 is CASSQGSYYEQYF. The CDR3 region has the DNA TGTGCCAGCAGCCAAGGCAGTTATTACGAGCAGTACTTC.

V is TRBV28 and J is TRBJ1-1, with a possible D match to TRBD1 (6 bases). Germline V gene data show CDR1 as MDHEN and CDR2 as SYDVKM. The CDR3 runs 13 residues. V gave up 3 bases and J gave up 6 bases, with 11 bases separating them. CDR3 in amino acids: CASSFGGRPEAFF. In DNA, the CDR3 is TGTGCCAGCAGTTTCGGGGGGCGCCCTGAAGCTTTCTTT.

V usage is TRBV11-2 and J usage is TRBJ2-1; the D gene is possibly TRBD2 (6 bases). Looked up from germline, CDR1 is SGHAT and CDR2 is FQNNGV. This CDR3 region has 17 residues. V lost 4 bases to trimming and J lost 3 bases, with 19 bases between them. CDR3 coding DNA: TGTGCCAGCAGCTCCCGATGGGCGGGGTGGGACTACAATGAGCAGTTCTTC. This codes for CASSSRWAGWDYNEQFF.

The J gene is TRBJ2-1, the V gene TRBV11-3; 8 bases fit TRBD1. Germline lookup yields CDR1 SGHNT and CDR2 YENEEA. J was trimmed by 8 bases and V by 3 bases; bases with no gene match: 12. The CDR3 is made up of 16 amino acids. DNA for the CDR3: TGTGCCAGCAGCTTTGGAGGGCAGGGGGCTAGGGATGAGCAGTTCTTC. As protein: CASSFGGQGARDEQFF.

The chain uses TRBV27 and TRBJ2-7; 8 bases align to TRBD1. The CDR3 runs to 13 residues. The germline V gene has CDR1 MNHEY and CDR2 SMNVEV (reference sequence). V lost 10 bases, J lost 6 bases, and 11 bases stayed unmatched. CDR3 coding DNA: TGTGCCATTCGGGCACAGGGGGGCAGCGAGCAGTACTTC. This sequence encodes CAIRAQGGSEQYF.

The J gene is TRBJ2-7, the V gene TRBV12-5, with 11 bases that match TRBD2. CDR1 is LGHNT and CDR2 is FRNRAP in the germline V gene. This CDR3 is 16 amino acids long. J gave up 2 bases and V 4 bases, and 7 bases lay outside the gene matches. CDR3 in amino acids: CASGSLLAGVPYEQYF. CDR3 DNA: TGTGCTAGTGGTTCCCTACTAGCGGGAGTCCCCTACGAGCAGTACTTC.

This clone was detected once. The chain links TRBV7-2 to TRBJ1-2; a possible D gene is TRBD1 (5 bases). The CDR3 has 13 amino acids. With 3 bases removed from V and 6 bases from J, the gap between germline ends came to 11 bases. The germline V gene encodes CDR1 SGHTA and CDR2 FQGNSA. Written as DNA, the CDR3 is TGTGCCAGCAGCTTGGGCAGGGCAGATGGCTACACCTTC. It specifies CASSLGRADGYTF.

V usage is TRBV30 and J usage is TRBJ1-5, with unresolved D. The CDR3 runs 12 residues. Per germline, CDR1 GTSNPN and CDR2 SVGIG (reference sequence). The ends were cut back, 2 bases at V and 9 bases at J, with 11 bases in the middle. The CDR3: CAWSPESGPQHF. The CDR3 DNA follows: TGTGCCTGGAGTCCGGAGTCCGGGCCCCAGCATTTT.

J is TRBJ2-5 and V is TRBV5-4; tentatively, D is TRBD1 (5 bases). V lost 4 bases and J lost 1, with 11 bases in between. This CDR3 has 14 amino acids. Germline V lookup: CDR1 SGHNT, CDR2 YYREEE (reference sequence). The CDR3 loop reads CASSTTTVQETQYF. CDR3 DNA sequence: TGTGCCAGCAGCACGACGACAGTCCAAGAGACCCAGTACTTC.

The genes are TRBV7-9 and TRBJ1-6; possible D gene TRBD1, 6 bases. The germline gives CDR1 SEHNR, CDR2 FQNEAQ (reference sequence). Trimming removed 1 base from V and 7 bases from J, with 14 bases in between. The CDR3 is made up of 16 amino acids. CDR3 sequence (DNA): TGTGCCAGCAGCTTAGGGACAGTTCTACCGAATTCACCCCTCCACTTT. Its protein product is CASSLGTVLPNSPLHF.

The V call is TRBV20-1, the J call TRBJ1-2; D is ambiguous. Germline CDR1 reads DFQATT; CDR2 reads SNEGSKA (reference sequence). The CDR3 extends over 11 amino acids. V was pared by 1 base and J by 6 bases, with 6 bases between. The CDR3 sequence is CSARAGDGYTF. In nucleotides, the CDR3 is TGCAGTGCTAGAGCGGGTGATGGCTACACCTTC.